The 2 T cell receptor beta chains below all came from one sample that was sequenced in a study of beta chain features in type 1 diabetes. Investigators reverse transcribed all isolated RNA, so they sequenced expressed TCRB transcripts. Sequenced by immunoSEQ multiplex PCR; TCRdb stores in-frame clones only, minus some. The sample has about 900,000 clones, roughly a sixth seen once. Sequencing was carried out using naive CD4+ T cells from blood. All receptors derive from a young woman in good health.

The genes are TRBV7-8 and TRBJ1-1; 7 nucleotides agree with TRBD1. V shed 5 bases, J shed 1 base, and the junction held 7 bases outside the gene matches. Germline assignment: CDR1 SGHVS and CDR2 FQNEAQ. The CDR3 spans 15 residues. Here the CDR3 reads CASSISGTENTEAFF. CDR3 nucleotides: TGTGCCAGCAGCATCTCCGGGACAGAGAACACTGAAGCTTTCTTT.

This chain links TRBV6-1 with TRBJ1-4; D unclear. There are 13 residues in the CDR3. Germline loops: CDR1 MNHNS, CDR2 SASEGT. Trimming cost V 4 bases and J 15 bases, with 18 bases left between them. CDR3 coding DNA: TGTGCCAGCAGTGCGACCAGTCGGTGGTTTGTGTTTTTT. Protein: CASSATSRWFVFF.